One sample yielded the 14 T cell receptor beta chains listed below, sequenced in a study of CD8+CD57+ T cells in acquired aplastic anemia. Genomic DNA served as template for TCR beta VDJ and CDR3 profiling. TCRdb fed the reads into MiXCR, producing one record per CDR3 protein. The sample contains approximately 260,000 distinct CDR3 sequences, approximately 82% of which appear only once. Those patients picked for sequencing had displayed CD8+CD57+ cell expansion on flow cytometry. Sequenced sample: sorted CD4+, CD8+, or CD8+CD57+ T cells (not recorded which) from PBMCs. These receptors all come from a human donor with aplastic anemia.

On this clonotype: The junction does not match germline at one end; this may be a read error. The chain couples TRBV7-9 to TRBJ1-1; the D is unclear. Germline V lookup: CDR1 SEHNR, CDR2 FQNEAQ (reference sequence). This CDR3 is 15 amino acids long. CDR3 DNA: TGTGCCAGCAGCTTTGATAGAAGCGGGAGCACTGAAGATTTCTTT. It encodes CASSFDRSGSTEDFF.

V and J are TRBV20-1 and TRBJ2-7; D not resolved. The germline CDR1 and CDR2 sequences are DFQATT and SNEGSKA (reference sequence). CDR3 length: 14 residues. Trimming took 6 bases from V and 5 from J, leaving 20 bases between them. CDR3 sequence: CSASSSDRKNEQYF. The DNA for the CDR3 is TGCAGTGCCAGTAGTTCGGACCGCAAGAACGAGCAGTACTTC.

This clonotype was observed a handful of times. This sequence joins TRBV5-5 and TRBJ2-3; D unresolved. The CDR3 spans 14 residues. The germline V gene has CDR1 SGHKS and CDR2 YYEKEE (reference sequence). V lost 2 bases and J lost 6, with 13 bases in between. The CDR3 DNA follows: TGTGCCAGCAGCTTAGCCCCCAGTCCCGATACGCAGTATTTT. Residues: CASSLAPSPDTQYF.

The CDR3 protein is CASSLAGGPDTQTF. Written as DNA, the CDR3 is TGTGCCAGCAGCTTAGCGGGAGGCCCCGATACGCAGACCTTC. The chain carries TRBV7-8 and TRBJ1-2; D uncertain. From germline, CDR1 is SGHVS and CDR2 FQNEAQ. The CDR3 totals 14 residues. With 0 bases removed from V and 14 bases from J, the gap between germline ends came to 19 bases.

Note on this clonotype: The junction does not match germline at one end; this may be a read error. The chain has TRBV7-4 and TRBJ2-3; possible D gene TRBD2, 8 bases. The CDR3 has 12 residues. Germline CDR1 SGHVT, CDR2 SQSDAQ. The CDR3, as DNA: TGTGCCAGCAGCATAGCGGGACAGACGCACCATTTC. The encoded protein is CASSIAGQTHHF. Based on the CDR3 plus reference TRBV7-4 and TRBJ2-3, the full variable domain is GAGVSQSPRYKVAKRGRDVALRCDSISGHVTLYWYRQTLGQGSEVLTYSQSDAQRDKSGRPSGRFSAERPERSVSTLKIQRTEQGDSAVYLCASSIAGQTHHFGPGTRLTVL.

In regard to this clonotype: Sequence at one end of the junction differs from germline and may be a read error. The rearrangement links TRBV9 to TRBJ2-1; TRBD2 aligns across 10 bases. Germline assignment: CDR1 SGDLS and CDR2 YYNGEE. This CDR3 comprises 15 residues. The CDR3 nucleotides are TGTGCCAGCAGCTTTACTAGCGGGACCCAGAATGTGCAGTTCTTC. This translates into CASSFTSGTQNVQFF.

The rearrangement joins TRBV5-4 to TRBJ2-3; no definite D call. Trimming left V 4 bases short and J 6 bases short, with 15 bases between. The CDR3 length is 14 residues. Germline assignment: CDR1 SGHNT and CDR2 YYREEE (reference sequence). The CDR3 DNA reads as TGTGCCAGCAGCCATCCCTGTAGTCCCGATACGCAGTATTTT. Its protein product is CASSHPCSPDTQYF.

The chain carries TRBV2 and TRBJ2-1, with D perhaps TRBD2 (6 bases). CDR1 and CDR2 (germline): SNHLY, FYNNEI. The length of the CDR3 is 13 residues. Between the trimmed V and J ends, which lost 3 bases and 9 bases, there was a span of 12 bases. The CDR3 protein is CASSDGGIIEQFF. CDR3 nucleotide sequence: TGTGCCAGCAGTGATGGGGGGATAATTGAGCAGTTCTTC.

The chain recombines TRBV5-5 with TRBJ1-2; weak D call: TRBD1 (5 bases). CDR3 length equals 15 residues. V was pared by 0 bases and J by 4 bases, with 13 bases between. Germline CDR1 SGHKS, CDR2 YYEKEE (reference sequence). CDR3 coding DNA: TGTGCCAGCAGCTTGGTAGGCAGGGAAGGCTATGGCTACACCTTC. It encodes CASSLVGREGYGYTF.

The rearrangement joins TRBV7-9 to TRBJ2-7; 12 nucleotides align to TRBD2. The CDR3 runs 15 residues. With V trimmed by 5 bases and J by 7 bases, 9 bases remained unmatched. Germline lookup yields CDR1 SEHNR and CDR2 FQNEAQ (reference sequence). The CDR3 region has the DNA TGTGCCAGCAGCGTAGAACTAGCGGGGGGCGATGAGCAGTACGTC. Translating gives CASSVELAGGDEQYV.

Note on this clonotype: An end of the junction does not agree with germline; a read error may underlie this. The chain joins TRBV15 to TRBJ1-4; D call uncertain. The CDR3 contains 14 residues. The germline gives CDR1 LNHNV, CDR2 YYDKDF (reference sequence). The CDR3 DNA is TGTGCCATCAGCGGAGGCGGCGAGCAAGAAACCCAGTTTTTT. It codes for CAISGGGEQETQFF.

A remark on this clonotype: Likely a read error: the CDR3 ends without its conserved phenylalanine or tryptophan. It is unclear where the CDR3 begins or ends on the DNA, so no DNA is shown, and the CDR3 is as TCRdb lists it. The rearrangement joins TRBV7-9 to TRBJ2-3. 13 amino acids form the CDR3, both terminal residues included. Germline CDR1 reads SEHNR; CDR2 reads FQNEAQ (reference sequence). CDR3 residues: CASSWRIIGTNYV.

To note about this clonotype: A much larger clonotype is one base distant, so this may be a read error. V is TRBV7-6 and J is TRBJ2-3; D is tentatively TRBD1 or TRBD2 (6 bases each). The CDR3 consists of 14 residues. In germline, CDR1 is SGHVS, CDR2 FNYEAQ. The CDR3 nucleotides are TGTGCCAGCAGCTTAGCCCGCGGGACAAAAAAGACCCAGTTT. This gives the protein CASSLARGTKKTQF. Full variable domain (missing parts from reference TRBV7-6 and TRBJ2-3): GAGVSQSPRYKVTKRGQDVALRCDPISGHVSLYWYRQALGQGPEFLTYFNYEAQQDKSGLPNDRFSAERPEGSISTLTIQRTEQRDSAMYRCASSLARGTKKTQFGPGTRLTVL.

This clonotype has only one observation. An end of the junction differs from the germline gene, which may be a read error. V gene TRBV7-8 combines with J gene TRBJ1-2; D not resolved. The CDR3 has 13 residues. From germline, CDR1 is SGHVS and CDR2 FQNEAQ. The CDR3 DNA reads TGTGCCAGCAGCTTAGGCCTTGCAGCTGGCACGCACTTC. Amino acid sequence: CASSLGLAAGTHF.